A selection of T cell receptor beta chains follows, all from one sample in a study of control samples from healthy donors and cancer patients. Here immunoSEQ multiplex PCR was the method, and the copy in TCRdb shows in-frame clones only, minus some. The table records 8,500 to 11,000 clones, approximately 90% of them present only once. The material sequenced was PBMCs. The receptors stem from a man aged 55 to 70 with colorectal cancer. CDR3s leave out the opening cysteine and the closing phenylalanine or tryptophan.

>TRBV7-9|TRBJ1-4
ASSLGTTNEKLF
>TRBV4-2|TRBJ1-3
ASSQTGTGASIY
>TRBV5-1|TRBJ2-3
ASSHGRGTTDTQY
>TRBV5-4|TRBJ2-1
ASSWYGGVYNEQF
>TRBV2|TRBJ2-7
ASSESPSGGAYEQY
>TRBV10-2|TRBJ1-3
ASRRTGWGNTIY
>TRBV11-2|TRBJ2-1
ASSLDWAGAGNEQF
>TRBV4-1|TRBJ2-1
ASSQGPGQTYNEQF
>TRBV28|TRBJ1-3
ASSFWGNHLSGNTIY
>TRBV28|TRBJ1-2
ASSQGQNYGYT
>TRBV6-5|TRBJ1-1
ASSRPLNTEAF
>TRBV2|TRBJ1-6
ASSGPAGPLH
>TRBV28|TRBJ2-1
ASSSQGDNEQF
>TRBV28|TRBJ1-2
ASYPQGFSAGYT
>TRBV19|TRBJ2-1
ASSNQGSYNEQF
>TRBV9|TRBJ1-6
ASSRDPYNSPLH
>TRBV4-3|TRBJ1-5
ASSQDVYGNQPQH